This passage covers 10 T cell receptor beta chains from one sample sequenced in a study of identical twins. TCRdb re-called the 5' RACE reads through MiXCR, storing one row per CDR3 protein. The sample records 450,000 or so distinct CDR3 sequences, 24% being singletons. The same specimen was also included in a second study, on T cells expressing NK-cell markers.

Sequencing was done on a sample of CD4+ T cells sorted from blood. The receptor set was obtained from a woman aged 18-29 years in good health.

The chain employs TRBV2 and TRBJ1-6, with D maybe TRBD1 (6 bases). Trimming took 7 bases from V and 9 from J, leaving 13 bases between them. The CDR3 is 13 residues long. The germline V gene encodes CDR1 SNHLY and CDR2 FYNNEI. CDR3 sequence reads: CASTSEGGSPLHF. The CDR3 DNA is TGTGCCAGCACCTCGGAAGGGGGTTCACCCCTCCACTTT. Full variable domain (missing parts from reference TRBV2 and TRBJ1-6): EPEVTQTPSHQVTQMGQEVILRCVPISNHLYFYWYRQILGQKVEFLVSFYNNEISEKSEIFDDQFSVERPDGSNFTLKIRSTKLEDSAMYFCASTSEGGSPLHFGNGTRLTVT.

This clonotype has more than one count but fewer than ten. CDR3 coding DNA: TGTGCCAGCAGTTTCACTAGCGCTAGTGAGCAGTTCTTC. Its translation: CASSFTSASEQFF. This chain connects TRBV12-3 or TRBV12-4 to TRBJ2-1, with 7 bases identical to TRBD2. The CDR3 contains 13 residues. V dropped 3 bases and J dropped 9; count of bases not matched to a gene: 5.

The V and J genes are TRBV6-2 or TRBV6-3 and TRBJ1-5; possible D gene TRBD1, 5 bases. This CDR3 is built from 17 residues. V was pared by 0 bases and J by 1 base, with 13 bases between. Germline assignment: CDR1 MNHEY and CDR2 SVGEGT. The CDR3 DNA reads TGTGCCAGCAGTTACTCGAAAATTCAGGGCAGCAATCAGCCCCAGCATTTT. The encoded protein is CASSYSKIQGSNQPQHF.

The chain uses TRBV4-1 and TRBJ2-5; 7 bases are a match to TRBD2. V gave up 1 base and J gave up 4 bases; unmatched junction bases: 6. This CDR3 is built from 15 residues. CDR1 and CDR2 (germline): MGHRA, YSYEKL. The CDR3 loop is CASSQGLAEGETQYF. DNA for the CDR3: TGCGCCAGCAGCCAAGGGCTAGCGGAAGGAGAGACCCAGTACTTC.

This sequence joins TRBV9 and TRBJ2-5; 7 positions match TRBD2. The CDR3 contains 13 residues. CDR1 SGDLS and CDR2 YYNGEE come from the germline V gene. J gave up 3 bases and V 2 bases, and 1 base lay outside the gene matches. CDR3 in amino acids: CASSVGLEETQYF. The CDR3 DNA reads TGTGCCAGCAGCGTTGGACTAGAAGAGACCCAGTACTTC.

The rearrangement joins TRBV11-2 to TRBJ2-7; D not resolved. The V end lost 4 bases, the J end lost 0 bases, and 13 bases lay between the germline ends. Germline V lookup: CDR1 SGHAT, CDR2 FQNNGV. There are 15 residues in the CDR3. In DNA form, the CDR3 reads TGTGCCAGCAGCTACCGTCCTGAAGGCTCCTACGAGCAGTACTTC. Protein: CASSYRPEGSYEQYF.

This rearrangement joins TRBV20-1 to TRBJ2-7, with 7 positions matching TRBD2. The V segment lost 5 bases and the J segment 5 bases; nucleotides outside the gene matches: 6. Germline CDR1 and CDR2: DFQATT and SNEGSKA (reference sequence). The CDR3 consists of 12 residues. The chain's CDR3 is CSAWQGGDEQYF. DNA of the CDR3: TGCAGTGCTTGGCAGGGAGGGGACGAGCAGTACTTC.

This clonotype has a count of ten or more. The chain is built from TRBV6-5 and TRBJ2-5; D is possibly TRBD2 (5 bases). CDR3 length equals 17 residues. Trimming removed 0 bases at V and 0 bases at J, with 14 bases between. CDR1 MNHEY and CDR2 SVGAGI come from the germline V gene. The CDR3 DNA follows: TGTGCCAGCAGTTACTCGAGGCGGGTTGAAGACCAAGAGACCCAGTACTTC. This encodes CASSYSRRVEDQETQYF.

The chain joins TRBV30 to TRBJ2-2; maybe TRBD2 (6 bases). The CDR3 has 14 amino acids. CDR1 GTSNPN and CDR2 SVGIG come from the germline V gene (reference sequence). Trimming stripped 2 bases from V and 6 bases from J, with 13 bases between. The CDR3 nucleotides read TGTGCCTGGAGTCCGGGACTGGGCGCCGGGGAGCTGTTTTTT. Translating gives CAWSPGLGAGELFF. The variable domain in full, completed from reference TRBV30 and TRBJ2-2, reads SQTIHQWPATLVQPVGSPLSLECTVEGTSNPNLYWYRQAAGRGLQLLFYSVGIGQISSEVPQNLSASRPQDRQFILSSKKLLLSDSGFYLCAWSPGLGAGELFFGEGSRLTVL.

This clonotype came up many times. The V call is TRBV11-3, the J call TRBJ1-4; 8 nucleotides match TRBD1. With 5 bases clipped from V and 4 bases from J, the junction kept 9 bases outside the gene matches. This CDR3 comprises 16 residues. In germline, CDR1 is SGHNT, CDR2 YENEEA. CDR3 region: CASSPIRGQDNEKLFF. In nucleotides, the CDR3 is TGTGCCAGCAGCCCCATCAGGGGACAGGATAATGAAAAACTGTTTTTT.